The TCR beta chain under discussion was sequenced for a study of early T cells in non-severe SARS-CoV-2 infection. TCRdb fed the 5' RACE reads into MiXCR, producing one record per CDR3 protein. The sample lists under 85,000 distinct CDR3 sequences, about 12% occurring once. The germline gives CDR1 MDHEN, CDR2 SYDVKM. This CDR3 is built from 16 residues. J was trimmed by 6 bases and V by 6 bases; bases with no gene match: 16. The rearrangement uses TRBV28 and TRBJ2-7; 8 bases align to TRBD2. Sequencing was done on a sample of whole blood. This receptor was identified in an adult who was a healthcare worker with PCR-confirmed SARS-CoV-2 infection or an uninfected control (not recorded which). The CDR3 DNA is TGTGCCAGCAGCGGTACCGGGACTAGTTTTTTCCTCGAGCAGTACTTC. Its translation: CASSGTGTSFFLEQYF.